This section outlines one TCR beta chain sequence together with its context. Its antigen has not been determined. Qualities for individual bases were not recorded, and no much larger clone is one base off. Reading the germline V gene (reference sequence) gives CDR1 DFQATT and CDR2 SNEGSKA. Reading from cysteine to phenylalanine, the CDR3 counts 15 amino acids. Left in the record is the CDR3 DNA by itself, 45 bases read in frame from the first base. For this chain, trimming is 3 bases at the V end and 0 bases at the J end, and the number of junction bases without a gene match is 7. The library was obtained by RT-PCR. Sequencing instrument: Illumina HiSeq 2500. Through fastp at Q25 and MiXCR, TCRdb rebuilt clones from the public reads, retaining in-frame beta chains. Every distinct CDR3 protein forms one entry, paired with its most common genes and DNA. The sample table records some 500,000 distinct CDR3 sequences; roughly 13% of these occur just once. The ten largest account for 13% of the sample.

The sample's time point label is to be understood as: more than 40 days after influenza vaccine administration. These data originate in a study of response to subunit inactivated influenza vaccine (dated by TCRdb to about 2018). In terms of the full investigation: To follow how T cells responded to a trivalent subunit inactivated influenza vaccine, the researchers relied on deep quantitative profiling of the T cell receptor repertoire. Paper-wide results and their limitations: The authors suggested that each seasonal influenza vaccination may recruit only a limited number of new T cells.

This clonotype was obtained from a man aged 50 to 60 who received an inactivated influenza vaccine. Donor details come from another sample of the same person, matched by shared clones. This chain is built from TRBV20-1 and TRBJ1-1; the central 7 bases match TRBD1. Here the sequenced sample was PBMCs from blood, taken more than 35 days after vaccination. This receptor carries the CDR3 CSASRLGQMNTEAFF. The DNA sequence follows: TGCAGTGCTAGCCGTCTGGGACAGATGAACACTGAAGCTTTCTTT.